These 5 T cell receptor beta chains were all obtained from the same sample, sequenced in a study of shared T cell receptors in the human thymus. Clones were sequenced by immunoSEQ multiplex PCR, and TCRdb holds only the in-frame ones, with some missing. The sample has approximately 490,000 clones; around 78% are singletons. These same data were also listed under a study on human thymus T cells.

Sequencing used thymocytes. These receptors all come from a boy under two years old with a congenital heart defect.

This clone has a single count. This sequence joins TRBV29-1 and TRBJ2-7; 11 positions match TRBD1. This CDR3 has 12 residues. Germline CDR1 reads SQVTM; CDR2 reads ANQGSEA. The trim removed 4 bases at V and 5 bases at J, leaving 1 base unmatched. CDR3 residues: CSVGTGGNEQYF. The CDR3 nucleotides are TGCAGCGTTGGGACAGGGGGCAACGAGCAGTACTTC.

The J gene is TRBJ1-5, the V gene TRBV6-8; 9 bases are a match to TRBD1. V dropped 2 bases and J dropped 5; count of bases not matched to a gene: 4. This CDR3 region has 15 residues. Germline V gives CDR1 MNHGY, CDR2 SAAAGT. CDR3 loop: CASSYDRGSDQPQHF. CDR3 bases: TGTGCCAGCAGTTACGACAGGGGGAGCGATCAGCCCCAGCATTTT.

The J gene is TRBJ2-7, the V gene TRBV5-4, with TRBD2 identical over 10 bases. Per germline, CDR1 SGHNT and CDR2 YYREEE (reference sequence). Losses at the gene ends were 1 base for V and 5 bases for J; bases not matched to a gene: 9. This CDR3 contains 16 residues. CDR3 loop: CASSLRSSGSPDEQYF. Written as DNA, the CDR3 is TGTGCCAGCAGCTTGAGGTCTAGCGGGAGTCCAGACGAGCAGTACTTC.

This chain uses TRBV25-1 with TRBJ2-7; 7 bases map to TRBD2. The CDR3 spans 13 residues. With 6 bases clipped from V and 1 base from J, the junction kept 3 bases outside the gene matches. Germline-derived CDR1 and CDR2 are MGHDK and SYGVNS. CDR3 region: CASSFGGSYEQYF. CDR3 coding DNA: TGTGCCAGCAGCTTCGGGGGGTCCTACGAGCAGTACTTC.

The chain has TRBV5-5 and TRBJ2-2; D ambiguous. There are 13 residues in the CDR3. Trimming removed 4 bases at V and 7 bases at J, with 11 bases between. The V gene's germline CDR1 is SGHKS and CDR2 YYEKEE (reference sequence). The chain's CDR3 is CASSPAVDGELFF. In DNA form, the CDR3 reads TGTGCCAGCAGCCCCGCAGTCGACGGGGAGCTGTTTTTT.